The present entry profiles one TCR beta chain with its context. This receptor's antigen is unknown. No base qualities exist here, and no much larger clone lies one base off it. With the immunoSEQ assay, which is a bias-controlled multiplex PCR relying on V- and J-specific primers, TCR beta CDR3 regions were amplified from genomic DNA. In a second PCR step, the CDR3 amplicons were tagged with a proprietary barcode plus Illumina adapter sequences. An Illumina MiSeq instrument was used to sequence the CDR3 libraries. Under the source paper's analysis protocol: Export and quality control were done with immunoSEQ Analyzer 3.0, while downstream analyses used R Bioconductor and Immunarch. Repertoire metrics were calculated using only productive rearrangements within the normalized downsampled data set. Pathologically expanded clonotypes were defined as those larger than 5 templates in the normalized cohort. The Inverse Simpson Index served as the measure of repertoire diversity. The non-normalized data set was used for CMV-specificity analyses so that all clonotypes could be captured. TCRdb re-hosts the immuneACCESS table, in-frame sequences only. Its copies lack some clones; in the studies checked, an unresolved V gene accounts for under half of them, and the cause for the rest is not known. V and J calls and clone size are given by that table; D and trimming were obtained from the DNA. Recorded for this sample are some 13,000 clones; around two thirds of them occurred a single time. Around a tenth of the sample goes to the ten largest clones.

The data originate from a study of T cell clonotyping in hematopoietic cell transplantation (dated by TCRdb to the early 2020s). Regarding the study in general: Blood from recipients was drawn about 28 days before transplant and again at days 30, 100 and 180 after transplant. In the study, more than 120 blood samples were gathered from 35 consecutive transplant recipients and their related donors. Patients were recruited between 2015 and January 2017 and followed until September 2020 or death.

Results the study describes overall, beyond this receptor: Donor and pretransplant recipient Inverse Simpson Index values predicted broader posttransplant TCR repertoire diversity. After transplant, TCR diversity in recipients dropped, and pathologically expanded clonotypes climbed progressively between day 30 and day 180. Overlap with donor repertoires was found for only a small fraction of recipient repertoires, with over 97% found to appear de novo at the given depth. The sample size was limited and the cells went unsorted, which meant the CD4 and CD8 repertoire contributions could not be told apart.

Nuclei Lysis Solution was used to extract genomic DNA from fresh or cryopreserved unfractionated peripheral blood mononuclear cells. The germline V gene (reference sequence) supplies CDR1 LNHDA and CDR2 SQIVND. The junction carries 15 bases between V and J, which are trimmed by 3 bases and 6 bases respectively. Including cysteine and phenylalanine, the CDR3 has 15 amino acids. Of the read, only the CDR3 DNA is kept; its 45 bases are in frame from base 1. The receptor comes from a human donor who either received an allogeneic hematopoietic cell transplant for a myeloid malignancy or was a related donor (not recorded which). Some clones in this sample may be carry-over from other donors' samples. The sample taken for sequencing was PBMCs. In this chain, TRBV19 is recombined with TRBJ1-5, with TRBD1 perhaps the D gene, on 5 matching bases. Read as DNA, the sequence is TGTGCCAGTAGTATTAATTCTGGGGGAGGTCAGCCCCAGCATTTT. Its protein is CASSINSGGGQPQHF.